What follows are 4 T cell receptor beta chains derived from one specimen sequenced in a study of hypomethylating agent response in myelodysplastic syndrome. Libraries were prepared by immunoSEQ multiplex PCR; TCRdb keeps only in-frame clonotypes and omits some of them. The profile covers about 3,700 clones, with approximately 86% appearing a single time and about 12% taken by the ten largest. The specimen comprised bone marrow, sampled before or after starting hypomethylating agent treatment for myelodysplastic syndrome (not recorded which). These receptors originate from a human donor with myelodysplastic syndrome.

The chain recombines TRBV18 with TRBJ1-2, with a tentative D call TRBD1 (5 bases). This CDR3 is 13 amino acids long. Deletions cut 9 bases from V and 0 bases from J, with 11 bases between. Germline-derived CDR1 and CDR2 are KGHSH and LQKENI. The CDR3 coding sequence is TGTGCCAGTTCCGGGGCTTCTAACTATGGCTACACCTTC. Protein: CASSGASNYGYTF.

This clone was counted once. The V gene is TRBV27, the J gene TRBJ2-7; D assignment may be TRBD1 or TRBD2 (5 bases each). In germline, CDR1 is MNHEY, CDR2 SMNVEV (reference sequence). The ends were cut back, 1 base at V and 2 bases at J, with 15 bases in the middle. The CDR3 contains 16 residues. The CDR3 protein is CASSLLIRGGPYEQYF. CDR3 sequence (DNA): TGTGCCAGCAGTTTATTAATCCGGGGCGGTCCCTACGAGCAGTACTTC.

V and J are TRBV2 and TRBJ1-5, with D possibly TRBD1 on 6 matching bases. Germline V lookup: CDR1 SNHLY, CDR2 FYNNEI. The V end was cut by 3 bases, the J end by 4 bases, with 13 bases between. The CDR3 sequence is 15 residues long. Written as DNA, the CDR3 is TGTGCCAGCAGTGACCCACGGGGGCGGAATCAGCCCCAGCATTTT. This translates into CASSDPRGRNQPQHF.

V and J are TRBV7-9 and TRBJ1-2; no definite D call. CDR3 size: 15 residues. Trimming left V 1 base short and J 8 bases short, with 17 bases between. The germline V gene encodes CDR1 SEHNR and CDR2 FQNEAQ (reference sequence). CDR3 region: CASSLGGPDRSGYTF. In DNA form, the CDR3 reads TGTGCCAGCAGCTTAGGGGGTCCGGATCGGTCCGGCTACACCTTC.